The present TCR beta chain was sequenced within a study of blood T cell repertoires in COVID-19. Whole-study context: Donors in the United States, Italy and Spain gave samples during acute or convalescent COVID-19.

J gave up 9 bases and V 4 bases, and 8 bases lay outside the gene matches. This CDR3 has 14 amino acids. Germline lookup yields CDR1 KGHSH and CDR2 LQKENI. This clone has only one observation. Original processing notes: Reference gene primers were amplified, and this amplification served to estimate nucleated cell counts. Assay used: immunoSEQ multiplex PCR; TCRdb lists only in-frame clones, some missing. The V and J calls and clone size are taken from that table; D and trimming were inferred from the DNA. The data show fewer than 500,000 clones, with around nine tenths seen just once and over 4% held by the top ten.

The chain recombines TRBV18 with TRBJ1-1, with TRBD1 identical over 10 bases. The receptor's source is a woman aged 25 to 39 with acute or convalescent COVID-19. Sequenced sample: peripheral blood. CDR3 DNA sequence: TGTGCCAGCTCACTAACCGGGACAGGGGAACAAGCTTTCTTT. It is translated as CASSLTGTGEQAFF.